This T cell receptor (beta chain) was identified during a study of control samples from healthy donors and cancer patients. Profiled with immunoSEQ multiplex PCR; TCRdb holds only in-frame clones, not every one. This table holds 90,000 to 150,000 clones, approximately 88% found once. The germline V gene encodes CDR1 MNHEY and CDR2 SVGAGI. The CDR3 has 13 amino acids. V lost 6 bases, J lost 4 bases, and 2 bases stayed unmatched. The source is a man aged 40-49 years in good health. The chain couples TRBV6-5 to TRBJ1-2; 10 bases fit TRBD1. What was sequenced was blood. CDR3 DNA: TGTGCCAGCAGGGGACAGGGGTTCTATGGCTACACCTTC. This sequence encodes CASRGQGFYGYTF.